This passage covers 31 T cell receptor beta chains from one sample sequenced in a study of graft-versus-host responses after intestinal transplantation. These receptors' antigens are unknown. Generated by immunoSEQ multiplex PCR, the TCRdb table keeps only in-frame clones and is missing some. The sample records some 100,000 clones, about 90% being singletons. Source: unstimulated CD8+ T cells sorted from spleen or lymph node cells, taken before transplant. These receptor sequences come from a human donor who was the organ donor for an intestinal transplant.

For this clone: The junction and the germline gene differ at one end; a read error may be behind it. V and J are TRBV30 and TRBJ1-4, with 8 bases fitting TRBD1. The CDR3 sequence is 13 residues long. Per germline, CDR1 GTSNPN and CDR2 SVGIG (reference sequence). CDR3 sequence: CAGRGQENEKLFF. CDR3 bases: TGTGCCGGGAGGGGACAGGAGAATGAAAAACTGTTTTTT.

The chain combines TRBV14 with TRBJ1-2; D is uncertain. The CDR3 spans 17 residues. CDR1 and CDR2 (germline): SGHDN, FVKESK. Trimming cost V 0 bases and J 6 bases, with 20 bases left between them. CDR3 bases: TGTGCCAGCAGCCAAGATTATGATTTTACGGGTCTTGATGGCTACACCTTC. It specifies CASSQDYDFTGLDGYTF.

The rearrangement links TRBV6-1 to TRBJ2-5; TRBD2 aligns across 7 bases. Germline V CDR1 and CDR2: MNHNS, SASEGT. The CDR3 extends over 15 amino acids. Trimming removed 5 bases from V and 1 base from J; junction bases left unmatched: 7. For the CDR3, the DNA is TGTGCCAGCAGTCTACGCGGGAGTCCCCAAGAGACCCAGTACTTC. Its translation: CASSLRGSPQETQYF.

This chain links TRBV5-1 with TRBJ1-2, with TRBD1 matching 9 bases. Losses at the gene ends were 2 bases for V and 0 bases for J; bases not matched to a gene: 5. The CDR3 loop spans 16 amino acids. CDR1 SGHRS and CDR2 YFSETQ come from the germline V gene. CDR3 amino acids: CASSFSRTGANYGYTF. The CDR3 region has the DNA TGCGCCAGCAGCTTTTCAAGGACAGGGGCTAACTATGGCTACACCTTC.

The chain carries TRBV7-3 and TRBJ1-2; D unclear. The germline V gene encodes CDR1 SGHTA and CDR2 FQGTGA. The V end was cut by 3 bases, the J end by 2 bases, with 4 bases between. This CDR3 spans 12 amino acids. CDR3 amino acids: CASSLANYGYTF. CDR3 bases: TGTGCCAGCAGCTTGGCAAACTATGGCTACACCTTC.

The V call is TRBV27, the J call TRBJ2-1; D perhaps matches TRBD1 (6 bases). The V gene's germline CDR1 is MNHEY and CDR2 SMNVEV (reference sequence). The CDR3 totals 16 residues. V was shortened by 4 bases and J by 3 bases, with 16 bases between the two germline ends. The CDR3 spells CASSSDRRSSYNEQFF. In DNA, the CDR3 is TGTGCCAGCAGTTCGGACAGACGGTCGAGCTACAATGAGCAGTTCTTC.

The CDR3 reads CASSFGTSDYNEQFF. The CDR3 DNA reads TGTGCCAGCAGCTTCGGGACTAGCGACTACAATGAGCAGTTCTTC. The chain employs TRBV11-2 and TRBJ2-1, with 10 nucleotides matching TRBD2. Trimming cost V 3 bases and J 3 bases; bases outside gene matches: 2. The CDR3 runs 15 residues. Germline CDR1 is SGHAT and CDR2 is FQNNGV.

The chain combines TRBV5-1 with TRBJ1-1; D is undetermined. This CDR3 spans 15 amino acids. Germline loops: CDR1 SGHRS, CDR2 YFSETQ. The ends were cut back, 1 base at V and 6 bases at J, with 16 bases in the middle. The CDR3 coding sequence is TGCGCCAGCAGCTTGCTCGCGGAAGGCCCCCCTGAAGCTTTCTTT. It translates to CASSLLAEGPPEAFF.

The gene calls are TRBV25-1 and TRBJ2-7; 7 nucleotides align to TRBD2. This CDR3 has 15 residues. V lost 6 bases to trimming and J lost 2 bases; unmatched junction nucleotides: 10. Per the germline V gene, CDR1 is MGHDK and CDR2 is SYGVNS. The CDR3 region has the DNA TGTGCCAGCAGCCGTCATGAAGCGGGAACCTACGAGCAGTACTTC. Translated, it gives CASSRHEAGTYEQYF.

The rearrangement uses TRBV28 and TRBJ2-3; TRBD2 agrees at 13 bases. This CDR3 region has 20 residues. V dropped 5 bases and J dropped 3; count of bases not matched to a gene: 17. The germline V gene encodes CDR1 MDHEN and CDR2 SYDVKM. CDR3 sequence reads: CASSPPPGTSGNWGTDTQYF. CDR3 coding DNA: TGTGCCAGCAGTCCCCCCCCCGGGACTAGCGGGAATTGGGGGACAGATACGCAGTATTTT. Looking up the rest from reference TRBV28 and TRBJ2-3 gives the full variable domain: DVKVTQSSRYLVKRTGEKVFLECVQDMDHENMFWYRQDPGLGLRLIYFSYDVKMKEKGDIPEGYSVSREKKERFSLILESASTNQTSMYLCASSPPPGTSGNWGTDTQYFGPGTRLTVL.

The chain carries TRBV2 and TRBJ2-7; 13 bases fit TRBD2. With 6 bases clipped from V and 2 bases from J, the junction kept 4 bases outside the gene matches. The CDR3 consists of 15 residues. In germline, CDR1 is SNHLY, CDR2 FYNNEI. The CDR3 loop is CASRPGTSGTYEQYF. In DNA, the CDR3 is TGTGCCAGCAGACCCGGGACTAGCGGGACCTACGAGCAGTACTTC.

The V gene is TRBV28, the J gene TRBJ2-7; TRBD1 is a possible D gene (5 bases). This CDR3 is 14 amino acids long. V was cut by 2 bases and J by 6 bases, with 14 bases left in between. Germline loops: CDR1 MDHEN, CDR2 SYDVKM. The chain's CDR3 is CASSLRQYSPEQYF. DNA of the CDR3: TGTGCCAGCAGTTTACGACAGTACTCCCCCGAGCAGTACTTC.

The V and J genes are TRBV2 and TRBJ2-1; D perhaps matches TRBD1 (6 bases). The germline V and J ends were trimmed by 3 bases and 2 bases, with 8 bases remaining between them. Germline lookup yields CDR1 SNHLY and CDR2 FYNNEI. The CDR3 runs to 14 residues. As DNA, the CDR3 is TGTGCCAGCAGTGATGGGACAACCTACAATGAGCAGTTCTTC. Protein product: CASSDGTTYNEQFF.

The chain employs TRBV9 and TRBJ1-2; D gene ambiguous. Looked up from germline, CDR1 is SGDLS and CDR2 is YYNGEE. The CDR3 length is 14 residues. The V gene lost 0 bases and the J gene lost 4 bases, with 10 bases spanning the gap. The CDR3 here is CASSVASELYGYTF. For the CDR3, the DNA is TGTGCCAGCAGCGTAGCCAGCGAACTCTATGGCTACACCTTC.

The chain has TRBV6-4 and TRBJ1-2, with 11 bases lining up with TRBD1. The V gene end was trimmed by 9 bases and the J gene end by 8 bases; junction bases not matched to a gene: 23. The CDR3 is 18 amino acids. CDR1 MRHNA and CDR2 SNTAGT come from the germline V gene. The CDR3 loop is CARPVVRRTGGLEWGYTF. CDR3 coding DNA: TGTGCCAGACCGGTTGTAAGGAGGACAGGGGGCCTCGAGTGGGGCTACACCTTC.

CDR3 sequence reads: CASRHVRDGYTF. CDR3 DNA: TGTGCCAGCAGACATGTCAGGGATGGCTACACCTTC. This chain links TRBV6-6 with TRBJ1-2; tentative D call: TRBD1 (5 bases). The CDR3 covers 12 residues. The V end lost 6 bases, the J end lost 6 bases, and 11 bases lay between the germline ends. CDR1 and CDR2 (germline): MNHNY, SVGAGI (reference sequence).

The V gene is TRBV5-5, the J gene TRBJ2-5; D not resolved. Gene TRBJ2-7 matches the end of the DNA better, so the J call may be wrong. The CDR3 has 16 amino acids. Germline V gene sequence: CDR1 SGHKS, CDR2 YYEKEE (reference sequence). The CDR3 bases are TGTGCCAGCGAGTCTGCTTACGGATCCGGAGTCTACGAGCAGTACTTC. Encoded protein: CASESAYGSGVYEQYF.

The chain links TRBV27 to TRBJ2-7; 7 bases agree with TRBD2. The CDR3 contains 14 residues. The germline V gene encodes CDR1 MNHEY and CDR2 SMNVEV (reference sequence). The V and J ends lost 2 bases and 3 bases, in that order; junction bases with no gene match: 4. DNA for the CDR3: TGTGCCAGCAGTTTACCGGGACTATTCTACGAGCAGTACTTC. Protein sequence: CASSLPGLFYEQYF.

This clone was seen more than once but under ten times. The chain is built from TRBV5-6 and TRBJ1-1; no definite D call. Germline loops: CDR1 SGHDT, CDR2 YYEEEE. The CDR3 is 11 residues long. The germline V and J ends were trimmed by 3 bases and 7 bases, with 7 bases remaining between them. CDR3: CASSSWHEAFF. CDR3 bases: TGTGCCAGCAGCTCCTGGCATGAAGCTTTCTTT.

The CDR3 DNA reads TGCGCCAGCAGCCCCGGGACAGATAAAAACTTCTATAGCAATCAGCCCCAGCATTTT. Translating gives CASSPGTDKNFYSNQPQHF. The genes are TRBV10-2 and TRBJ1-5, with 7 nucleotides matching TRBD1. Germline assignment: CDR1 WSHSY and CDR2 SAAADI. The junction had 17 bases not matched to a gene; V was cut back by 6 bases and J by 0 bases. The CDR3 is 19 residues long.

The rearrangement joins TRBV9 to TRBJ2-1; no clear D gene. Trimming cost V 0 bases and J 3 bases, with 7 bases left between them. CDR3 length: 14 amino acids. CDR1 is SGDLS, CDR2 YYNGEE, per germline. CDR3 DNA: TGTGCCAGCAGCGTAGTCCCTAACTACAATGAGCAGTTCTTC. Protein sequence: CASSVVPNYNEQFF.

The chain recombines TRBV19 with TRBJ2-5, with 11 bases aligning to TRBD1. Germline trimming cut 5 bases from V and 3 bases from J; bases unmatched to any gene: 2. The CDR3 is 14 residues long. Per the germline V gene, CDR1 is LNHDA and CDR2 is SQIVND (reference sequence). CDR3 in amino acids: CASSWTGGEETQYF. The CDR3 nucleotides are TGTGCCAGTAGTTGGACAGGGGGCGAAGAGACCCAGTACTTC.

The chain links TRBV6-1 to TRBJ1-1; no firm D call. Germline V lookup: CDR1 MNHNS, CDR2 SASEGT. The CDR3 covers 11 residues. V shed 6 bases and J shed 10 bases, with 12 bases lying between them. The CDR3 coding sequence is TGTGCCAGCAGGAAAGGACTGGGAGCTTTCTTT. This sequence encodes CASRKGLGAFF.

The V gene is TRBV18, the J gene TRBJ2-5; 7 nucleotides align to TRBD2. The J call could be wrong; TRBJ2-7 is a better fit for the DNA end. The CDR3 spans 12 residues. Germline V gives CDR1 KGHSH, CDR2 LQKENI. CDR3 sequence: CASSPSGGEQYF. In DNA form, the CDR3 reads TGTGCCAGCTCACCATCGGGGGGCGAGCAGTACTTC.

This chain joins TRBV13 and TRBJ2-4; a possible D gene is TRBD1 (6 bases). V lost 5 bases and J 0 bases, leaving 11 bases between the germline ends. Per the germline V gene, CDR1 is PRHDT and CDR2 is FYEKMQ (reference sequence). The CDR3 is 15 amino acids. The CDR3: CASSPRTVAKNIQYF. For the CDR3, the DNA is TGTGCCAGCAGCCCAAGGACAGTAGCCAAAAACATTCAGTACTTC.

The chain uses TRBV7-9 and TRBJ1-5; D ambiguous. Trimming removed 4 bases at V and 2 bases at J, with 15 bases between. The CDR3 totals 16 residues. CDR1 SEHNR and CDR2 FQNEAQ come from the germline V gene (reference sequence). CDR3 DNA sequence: TGTGCCAGCAGCTCGATAAATCAGGATGGCAATCAGCCCCAGCATTTT. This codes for CASSSINQDGNQPQHF. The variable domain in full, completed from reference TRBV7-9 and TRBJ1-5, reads DTGVSQNPRHKITKRGQNVTFRCDPISEHNRLYWYRQTLGQGPEFLTYFQNEAQLEKSRLLSDRFSAERPKGSFSTLEIQRTEQGDSAMYLCASSSINQDGNQPQHFGDGTRLSIL.

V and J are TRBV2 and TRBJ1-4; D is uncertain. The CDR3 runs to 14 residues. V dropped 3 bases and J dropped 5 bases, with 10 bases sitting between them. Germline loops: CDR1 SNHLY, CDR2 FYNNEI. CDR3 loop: CASSESRLNEKLFF. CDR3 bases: TGTGCCAGCAGTGAGTCCAGGTTAAATGAAAAACTGTTTTTT.

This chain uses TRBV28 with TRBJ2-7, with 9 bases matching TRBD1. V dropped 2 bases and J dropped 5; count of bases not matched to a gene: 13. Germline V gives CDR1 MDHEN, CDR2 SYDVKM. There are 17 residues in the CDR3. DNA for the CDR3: TGTGCCAGCAGTTTAGACTCCCGTGGGACAGGGTTCCACGAGCAGTACTTC. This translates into CASSLDSRGTGFHEQYF.

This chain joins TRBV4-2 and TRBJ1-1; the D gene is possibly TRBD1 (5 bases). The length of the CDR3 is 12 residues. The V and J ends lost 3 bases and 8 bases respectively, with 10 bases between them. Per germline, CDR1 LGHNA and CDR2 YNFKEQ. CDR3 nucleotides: TGTGCCAGCAGCCAGGGGGGAGGGGAAGCTTTCTTT. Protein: CASSQGGGEAFF.

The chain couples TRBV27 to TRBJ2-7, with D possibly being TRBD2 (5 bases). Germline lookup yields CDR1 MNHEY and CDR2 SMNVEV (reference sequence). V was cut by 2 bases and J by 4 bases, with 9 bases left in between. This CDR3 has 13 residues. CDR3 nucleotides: TGTGCCAGCAGTTTAAGCGGAAAATACGAGCAGTACTTC. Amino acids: CASSLSGKYEQYF.

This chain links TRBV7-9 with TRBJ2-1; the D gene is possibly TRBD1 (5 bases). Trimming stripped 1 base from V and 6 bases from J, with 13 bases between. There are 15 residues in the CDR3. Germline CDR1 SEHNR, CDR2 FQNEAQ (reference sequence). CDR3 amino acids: CASSLVRVRSNEQFF. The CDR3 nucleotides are TGTGCCAGCAGCTTAGTCAGGGTGCGTTCCAATGAGCAGTTCTTC.